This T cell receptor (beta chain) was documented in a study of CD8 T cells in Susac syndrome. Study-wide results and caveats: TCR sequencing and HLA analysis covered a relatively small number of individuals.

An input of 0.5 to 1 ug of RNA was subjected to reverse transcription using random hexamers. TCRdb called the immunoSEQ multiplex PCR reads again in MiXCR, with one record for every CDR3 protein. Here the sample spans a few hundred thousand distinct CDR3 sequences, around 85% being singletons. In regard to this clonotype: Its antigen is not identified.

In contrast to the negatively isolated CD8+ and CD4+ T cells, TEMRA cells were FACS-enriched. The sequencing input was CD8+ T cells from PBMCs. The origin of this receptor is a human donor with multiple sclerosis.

CDR3 coding DNA: TGTGCCAGCAGGACAGGGCGCTTGAACACTGAAGCTTTCTTT. It yields the protein CASRTGRLNTEAFF. J is TRBJ1-1 and V is TRBV4-2; 7 bases fit TRBD1. CDR3 length: 14 amino acids. V lost 6 bases, J lost 0 bases, and 4 bases stayed unmatched. In germline, CDR1 is LGHNA, CDR2 YNFKEQ.